This paragraph reports one TCR beta chain. This clonotype was found a few times. It has no known antigen specificity. One base away there is no much larger clone; base qualities are not given. Interpreted using the paper, the treatment or condition label stands for: in vitro stimulation with specific CMV peptide epitopes to enrich CMV-specific T cells. TCRdb lists the instrument as Illumina HiSeq 1500. TCRdb passed the public sequencing reads through fastp at Q25 and MiXCR, retaining productive beta sequences. Entries are consolidated by CDR3 protein sequence, retaining the most common genes and DNA. This sample lists 100,000 to 150,000 distinct CDR3 sequences; around 32% were detected once. Roughly three fifths of the sample lies in the top ten. Germline trimming: 1 base from V, 4 bases from J; junction bases outside gene matches: 2. Taken from cysteine to phenylalanine, the CDR3 has 14 residues. CDR3 DNA is the only sequence kept; it has 42 bases, read in frame from the first base. According to the germline V gene, CDR1 reads SNHLY and CDR2 reads FYNNEI.

The data were obtained in a study of T cell repertoires in cytomegalovirus infection (dated by TCRdb to about 2019). As for the study more broadly: The peptide stimulations were aimed at well-studied HLA-B-restricted epitopes as well as recently identified HLA-C-restricted CMV epitopes, whose presentation resists viral immunomodulation. Donor HLA type was relevant to the analysis, as public TCR beta signatures indicated carriage of CMV infection together with the matching HLA type.

General conclusions and limits of the study: The ex vivo response was dominated by HLA-C-restricted CMV-specific TCR beta clonotypes, and the single most frequent clonotype in two of eight donors was supplied by these HLA-C-restricted clonotypes. In both this cohort and an independent cohort of 352 donors, the cumulative frequency of public TCR beta family members distinguished carriers of CMV infection plus the relevant HLA type.

The V gene is TRBV2 and the J gene is TRBJ2-3, with 7 central nucleotides matching TRBD1. The TCR originated in a human donor in good health (CMV status not recorded). Some clones in this sample may be carry-over from other donors' samples. The sample consisted of CD8+ T cells from cultured PBMCs, taken from culture after CMV antigen stimulation. The DNA sequence is given as TGTGCCAGCAGTGAAGGAACAGGGGCAGATACGCAGTATTTT. It is translated as CASSEGTGADTQYF.